What follows describes a single T cell receptor (beta chain). Its antigen is as yet unknown. Indicated treatment: roughly 11-day PBMC culture with coronavirus spike peptide pools or control peptides (ViraFEST assay). This record comes from a study of vaccination and CD4 T cells after COVID-19. Scientists ran DNA taken from cultured CD4+ T cells through the Oncomine TCR Beta short-read assay for sequencing. MiXCR, run by TCRdb on the PCR reads, gives a single entry per CDR3 protein. This sample yields about 10,000 distinct CDR3 sequences, of which around 30% are seen a single time; approximately 16% belongs to the top ten. CDR1 is LNHNV and CDR2 is YYDKDF in the germline V gene (reference sequence). V shed 3 bases and J 2 bases; nucleotides not matched to a gene: 3. The CDR3 extends over 14 amino acids.

This chain joins TRBV15 and TRBJ2-7; 8 bases fit TRBD2. The sequence was obtained from a human donor who had recovered from COVID-19. Sequencing used CD4+ T cells from blood, cultured in vitro, obtained after SARS-CoV-2 vaccination. The CDR3 DNA reads TGTGCCACCAGCAGTCAAGCGGGAGCCTACGAGCAGTACTTC. It encodes CATSSQAGAYEQYF. Full variable domain (missing parts from reference TRBV15 and TRBJ2-7): DAMVIQNPRYQVTQFGKPVTLSCSQTLNHNVMYWYQQKSSQAPKLLFHYYDKDFNNEADTPDNFQSRRPNTSFCFLDIRSPGLGDTAMYLCATSSQAGAYEQYFGPGTRLTVT.